A single sample is the source of the 8 T cell receptor beta chains below, sequenced in a study of blood T cell repertoires in COVID-19. Data came from immunoSEQ multiplex PCR; TCRdb stores just in-frame clones and leaves some out. The table has 200,000 to 300,000 clones, roughly 85% seen once. Sequencing was carried out using peripheral blood. The receptors originated from a man aged 50-59 years with COVID-19, enrolled during active disease.

The chain recombines TRBV5-1 with TRBJ2-3; weak D call: TRBD1 (5 bases). This CDR3 is built from 14 residues. CDR1 is SGHRS and CDR2 is YFSETQ in the germline V gene. Trimming removed 4 bases at V and 5 bases at J, with 14 bases between. CDR3 in amino acids: CASSLQGFGDTQYF. The CDR3 bases are TGCGCCAGCAGCCTGCAGGGATTTGGAGATACGCAGTATTTT.

The chain recombines TRBV10-1 with TRBJ2-1; D is possibly TRBD2 (5 bases). V shed 0 bases and J shed 7 bases, with 13 bases lying between them. The germline V gene encodes CDR1 WNHNN and CDR2 SYGVQD (reference sequence). The CDR3 contains 15 residues. The CDR3 spells CASSESVGSRNEQFF. The DNA for the CDR3 is TGCGCCAGCAGTGAGTCTGTAGGGAGTCGGAATGAGCAGTTCTTC.

The chain is built from TRBV28 and TRBJ1-6, with D possibly matching TRBD1 (6 bases). There are 15 residues in the CDR3. The germline V gene encodes CDR1 MDHEN and CDR2 SYDVKM. Trimming stripped 6 bases from V and 10 bases from J, with 19 bases between. CDR3 in DNA: TGTGCCAGCAGCCGCGCCCAGGGGATAGGGTCACCCCTCCACTTT. As protein: CASSRAQGIGSPLHF.

V usage is TRBV7-3 and J usage is TRBJ1-2; no firm D call. Germline CDR1 reads SGHTA; CDR2 reads FQGTGA. The CDR3 totals 12 residues. The V gene lost 1 base and the J gene lost 5 bases, with 5 bases spanning the gap. The CDR3 region is CASSLSGYGYTF. The CDR3 DNA sequence: TGTGCCAGCAGCTTAAGCGGGTATGGCTACACCTTC.

The V gene is TRBV29-1, the J gene TRBJ2-3; perhaps TRBD2 as D (5 bases). Deletions cut 0 bases from V and 2 bases from J, with 9 bases between. The CDR3 spans 14 residues. CDR1 SQVTM and CDR2 ANQGSEA come from the germline V gene. The chain's CDR3 is CSVEDTGNTDTQYF. Written as DNA, the CDR3 is TGCAGCGTTGAAGATACGGGGAACACAGATACGCAGTATTTT.

In its sample, this clone was seen many times. The rearrangement uses TRBV3-1 (or the pseudogene TRBV3-2) and TRBJ1-5, with D uncertain. The V end lost 0 bases, the J end lost 4 bases, and 7 bases lay between the germline ends. The CDR3 consists of 14 residues. The germline CDR1 and CDR2 sequences are LGHDT and YNNKEL (reference sequence). The CDR3 nucleotides read TGTGCCAGCAGCCAAGATCTACTGAATCAGCCCCAGCATTTT. It translates to CASSQDLLNQPQHF.

In DNA, the CDR3 is TGTGCCAGCAGTGACTCGTCCAACTCGTACAATGAGCAGTTCTTC. Residues: CASSDSSNSYNEQFF. V gene TRBV6-4 combines with J gene TRBJ2-1; unclear D gene. CDR3 length: 15 amino acids. V lost 0 bases, J lost 4 bases, and 10 bases lay in between. Germline V gene sequence: CDR1 MRHNA, CDR2 SNTAGT.

This rearrangement joins TRBV24-1 to TRBJ1-1; tentative D call: TRBD1 (5 bases). Trimming cost V 2 bases and J 7 bases, with 10 bases left between them. The CDR3 extends over 13 amino acids. Germline V gives CDR1 KGHDR, CDR2 SFDVKD. In DNA form, the CDR3 reads TGTGCCACCAGTGATTCGTTGGGGGGTGAAGCTTTCTTT. It codes for CATSDSLGGEAFF.